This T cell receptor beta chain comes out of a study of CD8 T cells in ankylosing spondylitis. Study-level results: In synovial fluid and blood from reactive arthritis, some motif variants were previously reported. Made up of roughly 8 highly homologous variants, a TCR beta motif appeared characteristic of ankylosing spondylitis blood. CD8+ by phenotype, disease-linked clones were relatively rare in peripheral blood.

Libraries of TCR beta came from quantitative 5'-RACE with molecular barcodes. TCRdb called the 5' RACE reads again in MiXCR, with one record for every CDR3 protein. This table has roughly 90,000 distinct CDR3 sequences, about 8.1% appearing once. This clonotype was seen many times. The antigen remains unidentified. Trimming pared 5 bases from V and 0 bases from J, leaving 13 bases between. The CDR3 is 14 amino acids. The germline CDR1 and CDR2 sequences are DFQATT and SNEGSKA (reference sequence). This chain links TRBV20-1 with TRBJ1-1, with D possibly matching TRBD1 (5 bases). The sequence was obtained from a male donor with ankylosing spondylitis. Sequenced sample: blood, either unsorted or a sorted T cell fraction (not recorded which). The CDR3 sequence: CSAEGQTVNTEAFF. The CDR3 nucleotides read TGCAGTGCTGAGGGGCAGACAGTGAACACTGAAGCTTTCTTT.